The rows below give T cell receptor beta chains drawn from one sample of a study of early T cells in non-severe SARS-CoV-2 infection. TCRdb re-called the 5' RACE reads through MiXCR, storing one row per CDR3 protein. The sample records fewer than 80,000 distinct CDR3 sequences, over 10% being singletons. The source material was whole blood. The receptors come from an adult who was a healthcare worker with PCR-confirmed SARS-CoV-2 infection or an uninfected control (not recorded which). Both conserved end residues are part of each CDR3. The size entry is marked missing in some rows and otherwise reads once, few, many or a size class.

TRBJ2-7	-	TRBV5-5	CASSSTGGLFNEQYF
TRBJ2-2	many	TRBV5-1	CASSWTVTGELFF
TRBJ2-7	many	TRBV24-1	CATSDPVRVGEQYF
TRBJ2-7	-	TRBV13	CASSLEGSGVYEQYF
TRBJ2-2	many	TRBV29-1	CSVTGILNTGELFF
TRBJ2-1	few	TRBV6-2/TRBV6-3	CASGGWTKEQFF
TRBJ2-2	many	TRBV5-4	CASSSSGENTGELFF
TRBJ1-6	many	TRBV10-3	CAITAGDANSPLHF
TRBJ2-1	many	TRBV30	CAWSVPAGAIFQGQFF
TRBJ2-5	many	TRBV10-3	CAISSGRPGGVQYF
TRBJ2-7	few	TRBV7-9	CASSPGRLSYEQYF
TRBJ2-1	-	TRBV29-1	CSVTHSGGLYNEQFF
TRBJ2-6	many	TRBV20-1	CSARDAGAGANVLTF
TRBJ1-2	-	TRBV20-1	CSAGTDRDYGYTF
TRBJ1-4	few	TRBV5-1	CASSLGPGLNEKLFF
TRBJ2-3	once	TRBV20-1	CSATAGDTQYF
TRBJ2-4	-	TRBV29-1	CSVVGRRGTIQYF
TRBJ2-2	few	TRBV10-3	CAISESGNTGELFF
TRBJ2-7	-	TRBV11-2	CASSSRRGNYEQYF
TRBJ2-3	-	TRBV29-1	CSVEEGRGHGTDTQYF
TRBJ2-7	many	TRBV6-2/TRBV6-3	CASTRGGRVYDEQYF
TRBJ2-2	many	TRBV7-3	CASSPNGLAGTGELFF
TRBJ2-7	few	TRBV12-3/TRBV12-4	CASRRQGANFHEQYF
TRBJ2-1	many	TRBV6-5	CASSYKGLSSYNEQFF
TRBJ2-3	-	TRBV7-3	CASSWRLEDTQYF
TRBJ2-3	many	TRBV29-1	CSVVRVRTDTQYF
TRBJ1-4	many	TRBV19	CASSGGERGEKLFF
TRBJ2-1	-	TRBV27	CASSFRGVSSYNEQFF
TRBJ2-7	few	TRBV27	CASSQPYHPSYEQYF
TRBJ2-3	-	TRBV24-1	CATSDATEFSGADTQYF
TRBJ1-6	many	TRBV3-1	CASSLQRDFSSPLHF
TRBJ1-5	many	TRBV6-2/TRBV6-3	CASRSTGAQPQHF
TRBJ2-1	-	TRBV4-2	CASSGGGDSYNEQFF
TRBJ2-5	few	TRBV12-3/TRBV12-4	CASSFYQRAPETQYF
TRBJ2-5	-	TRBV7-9	CASSLSDQETQYF
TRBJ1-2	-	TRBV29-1	CSVGGNYGYTF
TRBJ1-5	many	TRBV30	CAWGVPNQPQHF
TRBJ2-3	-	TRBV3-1	CASSQVSGGFDTQYF
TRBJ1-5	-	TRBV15	CATSRGNQPQHF
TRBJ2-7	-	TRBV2	CASSDPQSSYEQYF
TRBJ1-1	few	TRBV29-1	CSATPAQGAQTEAFF
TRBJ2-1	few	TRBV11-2	CASRGQGSYNEQFF
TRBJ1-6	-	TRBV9	CASGVNSPLHF
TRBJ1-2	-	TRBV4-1	CASSQDNRFLGGYTF
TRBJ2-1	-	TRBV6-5	CASSYSQGRYNEQFF
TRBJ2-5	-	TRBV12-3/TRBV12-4	CASSDPTLSGRAHGTQYF
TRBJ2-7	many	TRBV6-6	CASSYLGDYEQYF
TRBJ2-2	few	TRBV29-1	CSATTDRNTGELFF
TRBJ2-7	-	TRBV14	CASSQSTREQYF
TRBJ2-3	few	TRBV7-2	CASRQGATDTQYF